This TCR beta chain comes out of a study of chemoradiotherapy in HPV16-positive cancers. Overall study findings and caveats: In HPV16-positive patients, HPV-responsive T-cell expansion tracked better recurrence-free survival.

Repertoires were generated with immunoSEQ multiplex PCR, while TCRdb's copy carries only in-frame clones and drops some. This sample yields about 8,900 clones, of which 80% to 90% are seen a single time; 3.1% belongs to the top ten. Over chemoradiotherapy, repertoires were sampled more than once. Points on this clone: What it binds is unknown.

In germline, CDR1 is SGHNT, CDR2 YYREEE (reference sequence). V dropped 5 bases and J dropped 4; count of bases not matched to a gene: 3. This CDR3 region has 14 residues. The sequenced sample was tumor tissue, obtained from a patient who underwent chemoradiotherapy. The gene calls are TRBV5-4 and TRBJ1-3; TRBD1 aligns across 10 bases. This TCR came from a human donor with HPV-associated anogenital cancer. CDR3 in amino acids: CASSRQGAGNTIYF. The CDR3 bases are TGTGCCAGCAGTAGACAGGGGGCAGGAAACACCATATATTTT.